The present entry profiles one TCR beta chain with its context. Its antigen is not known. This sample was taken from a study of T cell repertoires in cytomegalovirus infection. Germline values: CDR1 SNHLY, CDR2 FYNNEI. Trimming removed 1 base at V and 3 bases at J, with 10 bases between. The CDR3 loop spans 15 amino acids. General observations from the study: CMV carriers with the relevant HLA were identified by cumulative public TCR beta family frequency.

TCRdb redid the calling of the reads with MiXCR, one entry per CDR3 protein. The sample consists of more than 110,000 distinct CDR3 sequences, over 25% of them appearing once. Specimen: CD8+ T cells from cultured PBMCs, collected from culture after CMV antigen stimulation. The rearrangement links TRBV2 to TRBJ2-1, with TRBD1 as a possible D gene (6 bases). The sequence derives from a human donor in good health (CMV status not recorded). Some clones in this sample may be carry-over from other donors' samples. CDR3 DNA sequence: TGTGCCAGCAGTGAAGGTCAGGGGTACTACAATGAGCAGTTCTTC. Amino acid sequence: CASSEGQGYYNEQFF.